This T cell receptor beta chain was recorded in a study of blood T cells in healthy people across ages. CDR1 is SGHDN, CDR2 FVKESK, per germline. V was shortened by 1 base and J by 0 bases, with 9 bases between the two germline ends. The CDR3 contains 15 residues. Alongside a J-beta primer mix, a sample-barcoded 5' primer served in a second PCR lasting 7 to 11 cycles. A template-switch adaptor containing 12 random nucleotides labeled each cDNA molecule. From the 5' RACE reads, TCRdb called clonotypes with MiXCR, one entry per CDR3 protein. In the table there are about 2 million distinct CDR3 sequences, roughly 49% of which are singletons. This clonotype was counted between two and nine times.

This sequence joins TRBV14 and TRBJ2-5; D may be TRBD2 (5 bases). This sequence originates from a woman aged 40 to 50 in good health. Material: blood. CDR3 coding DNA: TGTGCCAGCAGCCAAGCGTCCGGGAACCAAGAGACCCAGTACTTC. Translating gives CASSQASGNQETQYF.